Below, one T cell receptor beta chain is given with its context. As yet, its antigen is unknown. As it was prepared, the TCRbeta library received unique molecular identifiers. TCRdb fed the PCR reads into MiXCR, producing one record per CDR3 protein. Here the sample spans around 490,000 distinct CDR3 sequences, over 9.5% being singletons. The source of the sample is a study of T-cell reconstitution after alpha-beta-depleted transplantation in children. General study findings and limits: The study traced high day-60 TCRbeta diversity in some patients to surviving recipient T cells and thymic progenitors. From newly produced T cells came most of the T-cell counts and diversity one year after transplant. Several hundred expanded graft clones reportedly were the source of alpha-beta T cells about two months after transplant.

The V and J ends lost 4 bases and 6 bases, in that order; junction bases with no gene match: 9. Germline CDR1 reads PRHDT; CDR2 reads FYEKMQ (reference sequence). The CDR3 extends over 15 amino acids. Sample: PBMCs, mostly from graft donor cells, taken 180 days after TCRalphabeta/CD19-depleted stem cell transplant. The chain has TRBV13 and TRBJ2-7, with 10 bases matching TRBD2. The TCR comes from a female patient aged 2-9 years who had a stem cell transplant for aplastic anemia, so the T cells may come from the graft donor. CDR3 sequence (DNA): TGTGCCAGCAGCTCAGCGGGAGGGCCTCTAGGCGAGCAGTACGTC. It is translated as CASSSAGGPLGEQYV.